The rows below give T cell receptor beta chains drawn from one sample of a study of prognosis after radiotherapy for stage I lung cancer. One entry per CDR3 protein results from TCRdb running MiXCR on the multiplex PCR reads. The table lists approximately 20,000 distinct CDR3 sequences, about a quarter of them singletons. The source material was PBMCs, sampled before or after stereotactic body radiation therapy (not recorded which). All receptors derive from a donor aged 50 or older with non-small cell lung cancer. The CDR3 runs from the conserved cysteine through the conserved F or W. The order of the fields is V gene, D gene, clone size, J gene, CDR3 DNA, CDR3 protein. D genes are given only for firm matches. Not every row has a clone size; where given, it reads once, few, many or a size class.

>TRBV11-2|NA|many|TRBJ2-1
TGTGCCAGCAGCCCCTGGGCGGATGCCGATGACAATGAGCAGTTCTTC
CASSPWADADDNEQFF
>TRBV19|NA|many|TRBJ1-1
TGTGCCAGTAGTATGCGGCAGAACACTGAAGCTTTCTTT
CASSMRQNTEAFF
>TRBV5-4|TRBD1|many|TRBJ2-2
TGTGCCAGCAGCTTAAAGCCAGGGGGAGAGGGGGAGCTGTTTTTT
CASSLKPGGEGELFF
>TRBV3-1|NA|NA|TRBJ2-7
TGTGCCAGCAGCAAAAGCCCCGGGGTCTACGAGCAGTACTTC
CASSKSPGVYEQYF
>TRBV28|TRBD1|NA|TRBJ2-7
TGTGCCAGCAGTTTTGTGGCGACAGGGAACTACGAGCAGTACTTC
CASSFVATGNYEQYF
>TRBV4-1|TRBD2|many|TRBJ2-7
TGCGCCAGCAGCCGAGCGGGAGGTCTTAGCTCCTACGAGCAGTACTTC
CASSRAGGLSSYEQYF
>TRBV20-1|NA|many|TRBJ2-4
TGCAGTGCTAGTTTACAGGGTGGAAACATTCAGTACTTC
CSASLQGGNIQYF
>TRBV6-8|NA|many|TRBJ2-2
TGTGCCAGCAGACACAGCGAGAGGGGCACCGGGGAGCTGTTTTTT
CASRHSERGTGELFF
>TRBV7-8|TRBD1|many|TRBJ1-1
TGTGCCAGCAGCTTAGGGAGAGGGACAGGGAAAAAGAACACTGAAGCTTTCTTT
CASSLGRGTGKKNTEAFF
>TRBV6-1|NA|many|TRBJ2-3
TGTGCCAGCAGAACCAGCACAGATACGCAGTATTTT
CASRTSTDTQYF
>TRBV11-2|TRBD2|NA|TRBJ2-1
TGTGCCAGCAGCATCAGACTAGCGGGAGATGGAAGTGAGCAGTTCTTC
CASSIRLAGDGSEQFF
>TRBV6-1|NA|many|TRBJ2-6
TGTGCCAGCATGGCCGGGTTGGGAAGCTCTGGGGCCAACGTCCTGACTTTC
CASMAGLGSSGANVLTF
>TRBV7-8|TRBD2|many|TRBJ2-7
TGTGCCAGCAGCTTAGGGCGGGCGGGAGGGCCGAGGAACGAGCAGTACTTC
CASSLGRAGGPRNEQYF
>TRBV6-2/TRBV6-3|TRBD1|NA|TRBJ1-5
TGTGCCAACAGGGTCGTGACAGGGAATCAGCCCCAGCATTTT
CANRVVTGNQPQHF
>TRBV9|TRBD2|many|TRBJ2-7
TGTGCCAGCAGCGTAACGGCAGGGTCCAGCGGGACCTACGAGCAGTACTTC
CASSVTAGSSGTYEQYF
>TRBV20-1|NA|many|TRBJ2-7
TGCAGTGCACAGAGGGGCAGGATTGTGGGCGAGCAGTACTTC
CSAQRGRIVGEQYF
>TRBV7-9|TRBD2|many|TRBJ2-5
TGTGCCAGCAGCTTATCACTACTAGCGGGATCCCGGGAGACCCAGTACTTC
CASSLSLLAGSRETQYF
>TRBV5-5|NA|many|TRBJ1-2
TGTGCCAGCAGCATTGGACTCTATGGCTACACCTTC
CASSIGLYGYTF
>TRBV5-1|TRBD2|many|TRBJ2-1
TGCGCCAGCAGCTTAACTAGCGGGAGGGGTAATGAGCAGTTCTTC
CASSLTSGRGNEQFF
>TRBV4-1|TRBD1|medium-sized|TRBJ2-1
TGCGCCAGCAGCCAAGGCATGTACAGGGGGCGAGACAATGAGCAGTTCTTC
CASSQGMYRGRDNEQFF
>TRBV3-1|NA|few|TRBJ2-7
TGTGCCAGCCAGTCTATCCTCCCCGAGCAGTACTTC
CASQSILPEQYF
>TRBV19|NA|many|TRBJ2-7
TGTGCCAGTAGTATAGGGGTTGGCAGCCACTACGAGCAGTACTTC
CASSIGVGSHYEQYF
>TRBV18|NA|many|TRBJ2-5
TGTGCCAGCTCACCACGAGGTGTAGTACCCCAAGAGACCCAGTACTTC
CASSPRGVVPQETQYF
>TRBV3-1|NA|many|TRBJ1-1
TGTGCCAGCAGCCGTACCGGTGCGAACACTGAAGCTTTCTTT
CASSRTGANTEAFF
>TRBV28|NA|many|TRBJ1-4
TGTGCCACCCTCGGGGGAGGTGAAAAACTGTTTTTT
CATLGGGEKLFF
>TRBV20-1|TRBD2|medium-sized|TRBJ2-1
TGCAGTGCGAGGGCCGCGACTAGCGACAATGAGCAGTTCTTC
CSARAATSDNEQFF
>TRBV7-8|TRBD1|NA|TRBJ2-7
TGTGCCAGCAGCTCCATGTGGGTCGGGACAGAGCTCCAGCAGTACTTC
CASSSMWVGTELQQYF